This TCR beta chain was sequenced for a study of blood T cell repertoires in COVID-19. Study-level background: Samples came from the United States, Italy and Spain, spanning acute and convalescent COVID-19.

CDR3 size: 14 residues. V gave up 9 bases and J gave up 0 bases, with 15 bases separating them. Germline lookup yields CDR1 SNHLY and CDR2 FYNNEI. Sequenced by immunoSEQ multiplex PCR; TCRdb stores in-frame clones only, minus some. The sample carries about 100,000 clones, over 80% recorded once. This rearrangement joins TRBV2 to TRBJ2-7, with D possibly matching TRBD2 (6 bases). The sample comprised peripheral blood. The sequence came from a man over 45 with acute or convalescent COVID-19. In DNA, the CDR3 is TGTGCCAGACAACTGCGGGACGCCTCCTACGAGCAGTACTTC. Translation gives CARQLRDASYEQYF.